The rows below give T cell receptor beta chains drawn from one sample of a study of PD-1 blockade in classical Hodgkin lymphoma. Profiling relied on immunoSEQ multiplex PCR, and the TCRdb table lists in-frame clones only, not all of them. The sample has 15,000 or so clones; around 80% are singletons. The input for sequencing was peripheral blood mononuclear cells (PBMCs), taken at baseline. Receptors were obtained from a human donor with classical Hodgkin lymphoma. Both conserved end residues are part of each CDR3. The D gene is left open where the match is weak. Clone size, where shown, is once, few, many, or a class for clones that have expanded.

d_call: -
j_call: TRBJ2-7
clone_size: few
v_call: TRBV19
cdr3_aa: CASRGGSYEQYF
cdr3_nt: TGTGCCAGCAGAGGGGGTTCCTACGAGCAGTACTTC

d_call: -
j_call: TRBJ1-2
clone_size: few
v_call: TRBV28
cdr3_aa: CATGGHPNYGYTF
cdr3_nt: TGTGCCACCGGGGGACACCCTAACTATGGCTACACCTTC

d_call: -
j_call: TRBJ2-1
clone_size: -
v_call: TRBV19
cdr3_aa: CASIPLGGDPYNEQFF
cdr3_nt: TGTGCCAGTATTCCCCTTGGCGGGGATCCCTACAATGAGCAGTTCTTC

d_call: -
j_call: TRBJ2-2
clone_size: few
v_call: TRBV11-2
cdr3_aa: CASSPIGRTNTGELFF
cdr3_nt: TGTGCCAGCAGCCCCATCGGACGGACGAACACCGGGGAGCTGTTTTTT

d_call: TRBD1
j_call: TRBJ1-1
clone_size: -
v_call: TRBV28
cdr3_aa: CASRRPWWDRGLNTEAFF
cdr3_nt: TGTGCCAGCAGGCGCCCGTGGTGGGACAGGGGCTTGAACACTGAAGCTTTCTTT

d_call: TRBD2
j_call: TRBJ2-1
clone_size: -
v_call: TRBV6-6
cdr3_aa: CASSYASGGYNEQFF
cdr3_nt: TGTGCCAGCAGTTACGCGTCGGGGGGTTACAATGAGCAGTTCTTC

d_call: -
j_call: TRBJ1-2
clone_size: -
v_call: TRBV28
cdr3_aa: CASTGSFLGYTF
cdr3_nt: TGTGCCAGCACTGGCAGCTTCCTTGGCTACACCTTC

d_call: -
j_call: TRBJ1-5
clone_size: -
v_call: TRBV6-6
cdr3_aa: CASSYLNSNQPQHF
cdr3_nt: TGTGCCAGCAGTTACCTTAATAGCAATCAGCCCCAGCATTTT

d_call: TRBD1
j_call: TRBJ2-6
clone_size: -
v_call: TRBV5-6
cdr3_aa: CASSRDRGLSGANVLTF
cdr3_nt: TGTGCCAGCAGCAGGGACAGGGGGCTATCTGGGGCCAACGTCCTGACTTTC

d_call: TRBD2
j_call: TRBJ2-1
clone_size: -
v_call: TRBV2
cdr3_aa: CASSGKRGGGLNNEQFF
cdr3_nt: TGTGCCAGCAGTGGAAAGCGGGGGGGCGGTCTCAACAATGAGCAGTTCTTC

d_call: TRBD1
j_call: TRBJ1-4
clone_size: -
v_call: TRBV7-9
cdr3_aa: CASSLQGQSNEKLFF
cdr3_nt: TGTGCCAGCAGCTTACAGGGACAGAGTAATGAAAAACTGTTTTTT

d_call: -
j_call: TRBJ2-7
clone_size: -
v_call: TRBV28
cdr3_aa: CASNTRGLDRPTYEQYF
cdr3_nt: TGTGCCAGCAACACACGAGGCCTCGACAGGCCCACCTACGAGCAGTACTTC

d_call: TRBD1
j_call: TRBJ1-2
clone_size: -
v_call: TRBV18
cdr3_aa: CASSPQGASLSTF
cdr3_nt: TGTGCCAGCTCACCACAGGGGGCCTCCCTTTCCACCTTC

d_call: -
j_call: TRBJ2-1
clone_size: -
v_call: TRBV18
cdr3_aa: CASSRDTPVRQFF
cdr3_nt: TGTGCCAGCTCACGGGACACCCCAGTAAGGCAGTTCTTC

d_call: -
j_call: TRBJ2-7
clone_size: -
v_call: TRBV29-1
cdr3_aa: CSVEGEAPGVYEQYF
cdr3_nt: TGCAGCGTTGAAGGGGAGGCCCCAGGGGTCTACGAGCAGTACTTC

d_call: TRBD2
j_call: TRBJ2-1
clone_size: -
v_call: TRBV6-5
cdr3_aa: CASSQGLAGVEQFF
cdr3_nt: TGTGCCAGCAGTCAAGGACTAGCGGGAGTCGAGCAGTTCTTC

d_call: TRBD2
j_call: TRBJ2-3
clone_size: few
v_call: TRBV19
cdr3_aa: CASSSGRILGTDTQYF
cdr3_nt: TGTGCCAGTAGTAGCGGGAGGATCCTCGGCACAGATACGCAGTATTTT

d_call: -
j_call: TRBJ1-1
clone_size: -
v_call: TRBV7-2
cdr3_aa: CASSPQGRNTEAFF
cdr3_nt: TGTGCCAGCAGCCCGCAGGGGAGGAACACTGAAGCTTTCTTT

d_call: -
j_call: TRBJ1-5
clone_size: -
v_call: TRBV2
cdr3_aa: CASSGTVKNQPQHF
cdr3_nt: TGTGCCAGCAGTGGAACTGTTAAGAATCAGCCCCAGCATTTT

d_call: TRBD1
j_call: TRBJ1-4
clone_size: -
v_call: TRBV6-1
cdr3_aa: CASREGAGNEKLFF
cdr3_nt: TGTGCCAGCAGGGAGGGGGCGGGGAATGAAAAACTGTTTTTT

d_call: -
j_call: TRBJ2-1
clone_size: -
v_call: TRBV7-7
cdr3_aa: CASSPAGPTNEQFF
cdr3_nt: TGTGCCAGCAGCCCGGCCGGGCCCACCAATGAGCAGTTCTTC

d_call: TRBD1
j_call: TRBJ1-1
clone_size: -
v_call: TRBV6-5
cdr3_aa: CASRATGGTEAFF
cdr3_nt: TGTGCCAGCAGGGCCACAGGGGGAACTGAAGCTTTCTTT

d_call: -
j_call: TRBJ1-5
clone_size: -
v_call: TRBV5-6
cdr3_aa: CASSATGKFNQPQHF
cdr3_nt: TGTGCCAGCAGCGCAACAGGGAAATTCAATCAGCCCCAGCATTTT

d_call: -
j_call: TRBJ1-2
clone_size: once
v_call: TRBV30
cdr3_aa: CAWSVDPGEGYTF
cdr3_nt: TGTGCCTGGAGTGTAGATCCGGGAGAGGGCTACACCTTC

d_call: -
j_call: TRBJ2-7
clone_size: -
v_call: TRBV6-6
cdr3_aa: CASSYSEPDVYEQYF
cdr3_nt: TGTGCCAGCAGTTACTCAGAGCCAGACGTCTACGAGCAGTACTTC

d_call: -
j_call: TRBJ2-5
clone_size: -
v_call: TRBV2
cdr3_aa: CASSDGLPGGETQYF
cdr3_nt: TGTGCCAGCAGTGATGGACTGCCCGGGGGAGAGACCCAGTACTTC

d_call: -
j_call: TRBJ2-3
clone_size: -
v_call: TRBV27
cdr3_aa: CASSQAGVTDTQYF
cdr3_nt: TGTGCCAGTTCCCAGGCTGGAGTCACAGATACGCAGTATTTT

d_call: TRBD1
j_call: TRBJ1-1
clone_size: few
v_call: TRBV18
cdr3_aa: CASSLYGRDRVTEAFF
cdr3_nt: TGTGCCAGCTCTCTCTACGGCCGGGACAGGGTCACTGAAGCTTTCTTT

d_call: -
j_call: TRBJ2-6
clone_size: -
v_call: TRBV25-1
cdr3_aa: CASGQFSGANVLTF
cdr3_nt: TGTGCCAGCGGACAGTTCTCTGGGGCCAACGTCCTGACTTTC

d_call: TRBD2
j_call: TRBJ2-1
clone_size: few
v_call: TRBV9
cdr3_aa: CASSPSGGEGNEQFF
cdr3_nt: TGTGCCAGCAGCCCTTCGGGGGGAGAGGGCAATGAGCAGTTCTTC

d_call: TRBD2
j_call: TRBJ2-3
clone_size: -
v_call: TRBV5-1
cdr3_aa: CASSLERGGSTDTQYF
cdr3_nt: TGCGCCAGCAGCTTGGAACGGGGGGGAAGCACAGATACGCAGTATTTT

d_call: -
j_call: TRBJ1-5
clone_size: few
v_call: TRBV19
cdr3_aa: CASSIDGDNQPQHF
cdr3_nt: TGTGCCAGTAGTATTGACGGTGACAATCAGCCCCAGCATTTT

d_call: TRBD1
j_call: TRBJ1-6
clone_size: once
v_call: TRBV7-9
cdr3_aa: CASSLAGGYNSPLHF
cdr3_nt: TGTGCCAGCAGCTTGGCAGGGGGTTATAATTCACCCCTCCACTTT

d_call: -
j_call: TRBJ1-1
clone_size: -
v_call: TRBV5-1
cdr3_aa: CASVGDTEAFF
cdr3_nt: TGCGCCAGCGTGGGGGACACTGAAGCTTTCTTT

d_call: TRBD2
j_call: TRBJ2-3
clone_size: -
v_call: TRBV7-2
cdr3_aa: CASSLVYAGGPGTDTQYF
cdr3_nt: TGTGCCAGCAGCTTAGTTTATGCGGGAGGGCCCGGCACAGATACGCAGTATTTT

d_call: -
j_call: TRBJ2-5
clone_size: -
v_call: TRBV9
cdr3_aa: CASSVGPMNQRPGAQYF
cdr3_nt: TGTGCCAGCAGCGTAGGCCCTATGAATCAGCGGCCAGGGGCCCAGTACTTC

d_call: TRBD2
j_call: TRBJ2-1
clone_size: few
v_call: TRBV9
cdr3_aa: CASSVTSGDEQFF
cdr3_nt: TGTGCCAGCAGCGTGACTAGCGGCGATGAGCAGTTCTTC

d_call: -
j_call: TRBJ1-2
clone_size: -
v_call: TRBV6-6
cdr3_aa: CASSYSFSGQGYGYTF
cdr3_nt: TGTGCCAGCAGTTACTCGTTTTCAGGGCAAGGCTATGGCTACACCTTC

d_call: -
j_call: TRBJ2-4
clone_size: -
v_call: TRBV6-1
cdr3_aa: CASSPAKNIQYF
cdr3_nt: TGTGCCAGCAGTCCGGCCAAAAACATTCAGTACTTC

d_call: -
j_call: TRBJ2-7
clone_size: -
v_call: TRBV20-1
cdr3_aa: CSTERHYEQYF
cdr3_nt: TGCAGTACAGAGCGGCACTACGAGCAGTACTTC

d_call: -
j_call: TRBJ1-5
clone_size: -
v_call: TRBV6-1
cdr3_aa: CASSEGRNLNQPQHF
cdr3_nt: TGTGCCAGCAGTGAGGGACGGAACTTAAATCAGCCCCAGCATTTT

d_call: -
j_call: TRBJ1-1
clone_size: -
v_call: TRBV28
cdr3_aa: CASSPSERTGLWGEAFF
cdr3_nt: TGTGCCAGCAGTCCCAGTGAGAGAACAGGATTGTGGGGAGAAGCTTTCTTT

d_call: TRBD1
j_call: TRBJ1-5
clone_size: -
v_call: TRBV5-6
cdr3_aa: CASSSTPGGSQPQHF
cdr3_nt: TGTGCCAGCAGCTCTACCCCAGGGGGGAGTCAGCCCCAGCATTTT

d_call: -
j_call: TRBJ1-5
clone_size: -
v_call: TRBV18
cdr3_aa: CASSLSGFNQPQHF
cdr3_nt: TGTGCCAGCTCACTCTCGGGATTCAATCAGCCCCAGCATTTT